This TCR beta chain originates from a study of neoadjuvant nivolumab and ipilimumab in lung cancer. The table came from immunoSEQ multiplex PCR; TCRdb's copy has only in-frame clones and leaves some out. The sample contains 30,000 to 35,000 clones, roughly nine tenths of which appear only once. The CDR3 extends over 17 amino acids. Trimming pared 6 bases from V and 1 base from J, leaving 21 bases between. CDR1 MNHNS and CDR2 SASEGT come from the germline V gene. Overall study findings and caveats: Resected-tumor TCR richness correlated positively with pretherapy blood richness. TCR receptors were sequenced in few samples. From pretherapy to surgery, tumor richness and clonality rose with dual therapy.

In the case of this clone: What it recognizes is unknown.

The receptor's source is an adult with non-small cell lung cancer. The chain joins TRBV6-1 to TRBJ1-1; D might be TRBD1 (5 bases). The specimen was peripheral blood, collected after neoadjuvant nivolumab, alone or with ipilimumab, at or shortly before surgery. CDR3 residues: CASRESGPRKWNTEAFF. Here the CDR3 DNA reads TGTGCCAGCAGAGAATCGGGACCGAGGAAATGGAACACTGAAGCTTTCTTT.